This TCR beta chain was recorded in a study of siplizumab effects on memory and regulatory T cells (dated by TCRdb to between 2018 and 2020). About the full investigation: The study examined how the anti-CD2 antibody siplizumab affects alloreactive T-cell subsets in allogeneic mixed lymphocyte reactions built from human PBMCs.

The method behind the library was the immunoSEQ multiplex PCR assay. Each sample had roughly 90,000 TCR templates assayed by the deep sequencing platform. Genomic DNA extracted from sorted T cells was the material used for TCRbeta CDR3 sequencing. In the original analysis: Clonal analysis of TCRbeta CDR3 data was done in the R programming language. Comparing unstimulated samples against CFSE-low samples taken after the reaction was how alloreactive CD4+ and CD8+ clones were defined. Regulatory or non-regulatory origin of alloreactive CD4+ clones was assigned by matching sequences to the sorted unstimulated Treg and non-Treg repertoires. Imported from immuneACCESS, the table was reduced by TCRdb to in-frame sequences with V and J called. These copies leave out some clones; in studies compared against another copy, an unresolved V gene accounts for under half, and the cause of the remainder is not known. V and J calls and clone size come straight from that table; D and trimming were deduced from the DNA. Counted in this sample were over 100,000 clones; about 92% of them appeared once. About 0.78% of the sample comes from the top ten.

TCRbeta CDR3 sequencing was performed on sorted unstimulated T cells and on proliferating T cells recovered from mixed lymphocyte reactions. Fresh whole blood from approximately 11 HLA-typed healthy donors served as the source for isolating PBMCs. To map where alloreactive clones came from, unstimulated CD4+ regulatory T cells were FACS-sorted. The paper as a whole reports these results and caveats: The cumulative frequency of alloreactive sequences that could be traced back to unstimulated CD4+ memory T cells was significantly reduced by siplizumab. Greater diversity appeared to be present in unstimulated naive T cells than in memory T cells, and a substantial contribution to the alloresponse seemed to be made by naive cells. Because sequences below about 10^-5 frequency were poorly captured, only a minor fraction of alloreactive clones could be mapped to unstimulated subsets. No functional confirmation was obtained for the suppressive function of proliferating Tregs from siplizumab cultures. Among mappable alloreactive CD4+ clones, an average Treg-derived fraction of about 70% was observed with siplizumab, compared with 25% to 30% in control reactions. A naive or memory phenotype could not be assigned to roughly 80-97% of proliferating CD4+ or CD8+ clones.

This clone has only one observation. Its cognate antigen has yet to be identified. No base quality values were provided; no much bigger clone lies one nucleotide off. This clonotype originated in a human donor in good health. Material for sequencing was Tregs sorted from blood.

The bases are TGTGCCAGCAGCGGTTCAGATGGGTCTGAAAAACTGTTTTTT. It codes for CASSGSDGSEKLFF. The sequence is built from TRBV7-9 and TRBJ1-4; no confident D gene assignment can be made. The V end loses 5 bases and the J end loses 7 bases, and a stretch of 14 bases separates them. The CDR3 has 14 amino acids, counting the end cysteine and phenylalanine. Only CDR3 DNA remains: 42 bases, in frame from the first base. Reading the germline V gene (reference sequence) gives CDR1 SEHNR and CDR2 FQNEAQ.